These 25 T cell receptor beta chains came from one sample sequenced in a study of OX40 agonist ivuxolimab in advanced cancers. Clones were sequenced by immunoSEQ multiplex PCR, and TCRdb holds only the in-frame ones, with some missing. The sample carries about 62,000 clones, roughly 87% recorded once. The source was CD4+ or CD8+ T cells sorted from blood, collected in a trial of the OX40 agonist ivuxolimab. These receptors came from an adult with an advanced solid tumor such as melanoma, head and neck, liver or kidney cancer.

This chain uses TRBV5-1 with TRBJ2-2, with D possibly matching TRBD1 (5 bases). There are 16 residues in the CDR3. The V end lost 4 bases, the J end lost 0 bases, and 13 bases lay between the germline ends. The germline V gene has CDR1 SGHRS and CDR2 YFSETQ. DNA for the CDR3: TGCGCCAGCAGCCGTAGGACACCCACGAACACCGGGGAGCTGTTTTTT. Translation: CASSRRTPTNTGELFF.

This rearrangement joins TRBV14 to TRBJ2-6, with a weak D call TRBD2 (7 bases). Trimming removed 2 bases from V and 2 bases from J, with 13 bases in between. The CDR3 covers 17 residues. The V gene's germline CDR1 is SGHDN and CDR2 FVKESK. The CDR3 loop is CASSQFSGGAGANVLTF. CDR3 DNA: TGTGCCAGCAGCCAATTTTCGGGGGGCGCTGGGGCCAACGTCCTGACTTTC.

This clone was recorded a few times. This chain uses TRBV20-1 with TRBJ1-1; no reliable D call. V gave up 6 bases and J gave up 11 bases, with 10 bases separating them. CDR1 is DFQATT, CDR2 SNEGSKA, per germline (reference sequence). The CDR3 has 9 amino acids. The CDR3 nucleotides read TGCAGTGCCCAGAGTACGGCTTTCTTT. This codes for CSAQSTAFF.

The chain recombines TRBV28 with TRBJ1-6; D is possibly TRBD1 (6 bases). The germline V gene has CDR1 MDHEN and CDR2 SYDVKM. V was pared by 5 bases and J by 10 bases, with 18 bases between. The CDR3 sequence is 15 residues long. CDR3 nucleotide sequence: TGTGCCAGCAGTACAACACAGGGCTTGGGCTCACCCCTCCACTTT. Protein product: CASSTTQGLGSPLHF. The full variable domain, rest sourced from reference TRBV28 and TRBJ1-6, is DVKVTQSSRYLVKRTGEKVFLECVQDMDHENMFWYRQDPGLGLRLIYFSYDVKMKEKGDIPEGYSVSREKKERFSLILESASTNQTSMYLCASSTTQGLGSPLHFGNGTRLTVT.

The rearrangement joins TRBV28 to TRBJ2-7; D might be TRBD1 or TRBD2, each matching 5 bases. V was clipped by 8 bases and J by 0 bases, with 17 bases between them. The CDR3 spans 15 residues. Germline V gene data show CDR1 as MDHEN and CDR2 as SYDVKM. The DNA of the CDR3 is TGTGCCAGCTCGCTTCGGGCAGGGAGCTCCTACGAGCAGTACTTC. Its protein product is CASSLRAGSSYEQYF.

The chain is built from TRBV10-3 and TRBJ2-3, with D perhaps given as TRBD1 or TRBD2 (5 bases each). This CDR3 is 16 amino acids long. Germline assignment: CDR1 ENHRY and CDR2 SYGVKD. Trimming removed 6 bases from V and 2 bases from J, with 18 bases in between. CDR3 coding DNA: TGTGCCATCAGAGGGACCTCTAGTCGCTTCACAGATACGCAGTATTTT. Protein: CAIRGTSSRFTDTQYF.

The chain joins TRBV28 to TRBJ2-7; D possibly matches TRBD1 or TRBD2 (6 bases each). V was shortened by 4 bases and J by 4 bases, with 38 bases between the two germline ends. The CDR3 sequence is 22 residues long. Germline loops: CDR1 MDHEN, CDR2 SYDVKM. The CDR3 coding sequence is TGTGCCAGCAGTTCTTTAACCCCATTTGGTTACCTTCCGGGGGCTCGGGGTTACGAGCAGTACTTC. It encodes CASSSLTPFGYLPGARGYEQYF.

The genes are TRBV18 and TRBJ1-4; D is perhaps TRBD1 (5 bases). CDR1 is KGHSH and CDR2 is LQKENI in the germline V gene. The CDR3 totals 16 residues. The V gene lost 3 bases and the J gene lost 7 bases, with 18 bases spanning the gap. CDR3 in amino acids: CASSPKGQEGLEKLFF. Written as DNA, the CDR3 is TGTGCCAGCTCACCCAAGGGGCAGGAGGGACTTGAAAAACTGTTTTTT.

This sequence joins TRBV19 and TRBJ1-5, with 12 bases aligning to TRBD1. Unmatched junction bases numbered 4, after V lost 4 bases and J lost 6 bases. The CDR3 is made up of 15 amino acids. Looked up from germline, CDR1 is LNHDA and CDR2 is SQIVND (reference sequence). CDR3 amino acids: CASSSLGQGAQPQHF. Here the CDR3 DNA reads TGTGCCAGTAGTAGTCTGGGACAGGGGGCTCAGCCCCAGCATTTT.

This clone showed up just once. The rearrangement joins TRBV21-1 to TRBJ1-4; the D segment call TRBD1 is taken from the table without a DNA check. TRBV21-1 is reported as a pseudogene. There are 13 residues in the CDR3. Here the CDR3 DNA reads TGTGCCAGCAGCACCCAGGGTTATGAAAAACTGTTTTTT. It yields the protein CASSTQGYEKLFF.

The chain uses TRBV6-5 and TRBJ2-2; 9 nucleotides match TRBD2. Germline CDR1 MNHEY, CDR2 SVGAGI. V shed 4 bases, J shed 7 bases, and the junction held 7 bases outside the gene matches. CDR3 length: 15 amino acids. CDR3 region: CASSLGGRAIGELFF. Here the CDR3 DNA reads TGTGCCAGCAGTTTGGGCGGGAGGGCCATCGGGGAGCTGTTTTTT.

The V call is TRBV18, the J call TRBJ1-1; 8 bases line up with TRBD1. Per germline, CDR1 KGHSH and CDR2 LQKENI. The V gene end was trimmed by 6 bases and the J gene end by 1 base; junction bases not matched to a gene: 4. The length of the CDR3 is 14 residues. DNA of the CDR3: TGTGCCAGCTCCCCTCAGGGGGCGAACACTGAAGCTTTCTTT. This sequence encodes CASSPQGANTEAFF.

V and J are TRBV15 and TRBJ2-1; tentative D call: TRBD1 (6 bases). Trimming stripped 1 base from V and 13 bases from J, with 20 bases between. The CDR3 covers 15 residues. The V gene's germline CDR1 is LNHNV and CDR2 YYDKDF (reference sequence). CDR3 loop: CATSRADRQGPLQFF. The CDR3 DNA sequence: TGTGCCACCAGCAGAGCCGACAGGCAGGGACCCTTACAGTTCTTC.

CDR3 sequence reads: CASSLAADSQPQHF. The CDR3 DNA reads as TGTGCCAGCAGCTTAGCGGCGGACAGTCAGCCCCAGCATTTT. The chain links TRBV7-8 to TRBJ1-5; D is possibly TRBD1 (6 bases). The CDR3 has 14 residues. The V end lost 0 bases, the J end lost 6 bases, and 9 bases lay between the germline ends. Germline CDR1 reads SGHVS; CDR2 reads FQNEAQ.

In nucleotides, the CDR3 is TGTGCCAGCAGTTTGGGTCAGGTCGCAGATACGCAGTATTTT. It translates to CASSLGQVADTQYF. V gene TRBV28 combines with J gene TRBJ2-3, with unresolved D. The CDR3 contains 14 residues. Trimming left V 3 bases short and J 4 bases short, with 11 bases between. Germline CDR1 MDHEN, CDR2 SYDVKM. The whole variable domain, filled in from reference TRBV28 and TRBJ2-3, reads DVKVTQSSRYLVKRTGEKVFLECVQDMDHENMFWYRQDPGLGLRLIYFSYDVKMKEKGDIPEGYSVSREKKERFSLILESASTNQTSMYLCASSLGQVADTQYFGPGTRLTVL.

The V call is TRBV4-3, the J call TRBJ2-5; 7 nucleotides line up with TRBD1. The V and J ends lost 0 bases and 9 bases, in that order; junction bases with no gene match: 7. Per the germline V gene, CDR1 is LGHNA and CDR2 is YSLEER. This CDR3 has 14 amino acids. Written as DNA, the CDR3 is TGCGCCAGCAGCCAAGACGACAGGGCGGTAGCCCAGTACTTC. It codes for CASSQDDRAVAQYF.

V usage is TRBV2 and J usage is TRBJ1-5; D ambiguous. V dropped 3 bases and J dropped 6 bases, with 9 bases sitting between them. The CDR3 length is 13 residues. Germline V gene sequence: CDR1 SNHLY, CDR2 FYNNEI. The CDR3 sequence: CASSEGSSQPQHF. CDR3 coding DNA: TGTGCCAGCAGTGAGGGCAGTTCTCAGCCCCAGCATTTT.

This sequence joins TRBV6-1 and TRBJ1-5; D unclear. The CDR3 is 13 residues long. The germline V and J ends were trimmed by 8 bases and 1 base, with 9 bases remaining between them. Germline CDR1 reads MNHNS; CDR2 reads SASEGT. CDR3 in amino acids: CASVRSSNQPQHF. The CDR3 DNA follows: TGTGCCAGCGTTCGATCGAGCAATCAGCCCCAGCATTTT.

The chain has TRBV7-2 and TRBJ2-2; no clear D. The V and J ends lost 2 bases and 4 bases respectively, with 8 bases between them. Germline V gene sequence: CDR1 SGHTA, CDR2 FQGNSA. The CDR3 has 14 amino acids. For the CDR3, the DNA is TGTGCCAGCAGCTTATCGGGTGCCACCGGGGAGCTGTTTTTT. This sequence encodes CASSLSGATGELFF.

This sequence joins TRBV15 and TRBJ2-7; 9 nucleotides align to TRBD1. The V gene end was trimmed by 4 bases and the J gene end by 2 bases; junction bases not matched to a gene: 3. CDR3 length: 14 residues. Germline-derived CDR1 and CDR2 are LNHNV and YYDKDF (reference sequence). The CDR3 here is CATSKGQGTYEQYF. DNA for the CDR3: TGTGCCACCAGCAAGGGACAGGGTACCTACGAGCAGTACTTC.

This clone was found once. The chain is built from TRBV10-3 and TRBJ2-1, with 7 positions matching TRBD2. Germline CDR1 is ENHRY and CDR2 is SYGVKD. This CDR3 spans 14 amino acids. The J segment lost 8 bases and the V segment lost 2 bases, leaving 6 bases of the junction unmatched. The CDR3 DNA follows: TGTGCCATCAGTGAGGGGCGGGAGAGGGATGAGCAGTTCTTC. It is translated as CAISEGRERDEQFF.

The chain employs TRBV2 and TRBJ1-5; 8 nucleotides match TRBD1. Germline V CDR1 and CDR2: SNHLY, FYNNEI. This CDR3 contains 18 residues. V trimming: 4 bases; J trimming: 0 bases; junction bases outside the gene matches: 11. This chain's CDR3 is CASSVDREVGNSNQPQHF. The CDR3 DNA follows: TGTGCCAGCAGTGTGGACAGGGAAGTGGGTAATAGCAATCAGCCCCAGCATTTT.

The chain uses TRBV28 and TRBJ2-1; D unresolved. The V gene lost 2 bases and the J gene lost 2 bases, with 7 bases spanning the gap. CDR1 is MDHEN, CDR2 SYDVKM, per germline. This CDR3 region has 14 residues. The chain's CDR3 is CASSLSGPYNEQFF. In nucleotides, the CDR3 is TGTGCCAGCAGTTTAAGTGGCCCCTACAATGAGCAGTTCTTC.

This chain connects TRBV28 to TRBJ1-3; possibly TRBD1 for D (6 bases). V lost 5 bases to trimming and J lost 7 bases, with 15 bases between them. The CDR3 sequence is 14 residues long. Germline CDR1 is MDHEN and CDR2 is SYDVKM. The DNA for the CDR3 is TGTGCCAGCAGTCTACCAGGACAGTGGAACACCATATATTTT. Amino acid sequence: CASSLPGQWNTIYF.

This clone was seen only once. The chain has TRBV5-5 and TRBJ2-5; 10 bases agree with TRBD2. From germline, CDR1 is SGHKS and CDR2 YYEKEE (reference sequence). CDR3 length: 15 amino acids. The V segment lost 3 bases and the J segment 4 bases; nucleotides outside the gene matches: 6. The CDR3: CASSSYVAGGETQYF. The DNA of the CDR3 is TGTGCCAGCAGCTCTTATGTAGCGGGGGGAGAGACCCAGTACTTC.